These T cell receptor beta chains were read from a single sample in a study of T cell responses to AZD1222 COVID-19 vaccine. Repertoires were generated with immunoSEQ multiplex PCR, while TCRdb's copy carries only in-frame clones and drops some. The repertoire includes 110,000 or so clones, around nine tenths of them detected once, and about 7.1% sits in the top ten. Sequencing was performed on peripheral blood, taken 28 days after the second AZD1222 dose. Source of these receptors: an adult who received the AZD1222 COVID-19 vaccine. Each CDR3 is given with its conserved first and last residue. A D gene is named only where the DNA matches it firmly. Expanded clones get a size class; other rows say once, few or many, or leave the size out.

j_call: TRBJ2-7
d_call: TRBD1
v_call: TRBV29-1
clone_size: .
cdr3_length: 12
cdr3_aa: CSITGVSYEQYF
cdr3_nt: TGCAGTATAACAGGGGTTTCCTACGAGCAGTACTTC

j_call: TRBJ2-2
d_call: .
v_call: TRBV3-1/TRBV3-2
clone_size: .
cdr3_length: 18
cdr3_aa: CASSQDFGRSQNTGELFF
cdr3_nt: TGTGCCAGCAGCCAAGATTTCGGGCGGAGCCAGAACACCGGGGAGCTGTTTTTT

j_call: TRBJ2-3
d_call: .
v_call: TRBV11-3
clone_size: .
cdr3_length: 13
cdr3_aa: CASSLRGTDTQYF
cdr3_nt: TGTGCCAGCAGCCTGCGCGGGACAGATACGCAGTATTTT

j_call: TRBJ2-1
d_call: .
v_call: TRBV6-5
clone_size: .
cdr3_length: 12
cdr3_aa: CASSYLGLEQFF
cdr3_nt: TGTGCCAGCAGTTATCTGGGGTTAGAGCAGTTCTTC

j_call: TRBJ2-6
d_call: .
v_call: TRBV4-1
clone_size: .
cdr3_length: 15
cdr3_aa: CASSQEGAWANVLTF
cdr3_nt: TGCGCCAGCAGCCAAGAAGGGGCCTGGGCCAACGTCCTGACTTTC

j_call: TRBJ2-7
d_call: TRBD1
v_call: TRBV7-6
clone_size: .
cdr3_length: 14
cdr3_aa: CASSEGQGLYEQYF
cdr3_nt: TGTGCCAGCAGCGAGGGACAGGGGCTCTACGAGCAGTACTTC

j_call: TRBJ1-1
d_call: .
v_call: TRBV7-2
clone_size: .
cdr3_length: 14
cdr3_aa: CASSFFVEVTEAFF
cdr3_nt: TGTGCCAGCAGCTTCTTTGTTGAGGTGACTGAAGCTTTCTTT

j_call: TRBJ1-1
d_call: .
v_call: TRBV25-1
clone_size: .
cdr3_length: 14
cdr3_aa: CASSELGENTEAFF
cdr3_nt: TGTGCCAGCAGTGAATTGGGGGAGAACACTGAAGCTTTCTTT

j_call: TRBJ2-3
d_call: .
v_call: TRBV29-1
clone_size: .
cdr3_length: 14
cdr3_aa: CSARVGFGTDTQYF
cdr3_nt: TGCAGCGCGCGGGTGGGGTTCGGGACAGATACGCAGTATTTT

j_call: TRBJ1-5
d_call: .
v_call: TRBV7-3
clone_size: .
cdr3_length: 13
cdr3_aa: CASSQGSGQPQHF
cdr3_nt: TGTGCCAGCAGCCAGGGGTCCGGTCAGCCCCAGCATTTT

j_call: TRBJ2-3
d_call: .
v_call: TRBV7-3
clone_size: once
cdr3_length: 15
cdr3_aa: CASSLSPGSTDTQYF
cdr3_nt: TGTGCCAGCAGCTTATCCCCAGGGTCCACAGATACGCAGTATTTT

j_call: TRBJ1-2
d_call: .
v_call: TRBV28
clone_size: .
cdr3_length: 13
cdr3_aa: CASSPPARYGYTF
cdr3_nt: TGTGCCAGCAGTCCCCCGGCACGCTATGGCTACACCTTC

j_call: TRBJ2-7
d_call: TRBD2
v_call: TRBV4-2
clone_size: .
cdr3_length: 14
cdr3_aa: CASSQLAASYEQYF
cdr3_nt: TGTGCCAGCAGCCAGCTAGCGGCCTCCTACGAGCAGTACTTC

j_call: TRBJ1-2
d_call: .
v_call: TRBV2
clone_size: .
cdr3_length: 12
cdr3_aa: CASDDSNYGYTF
cdr3_nt: TGTGCCAGCGACGACAGCAACTATGGCTACACCTTC

j_call: TRBJ2-3
d_call: .
v_call: TRBV5-1
clone_size: .
cdr3_length: 14
cdr3_aa: CASSLSQAADTQYF
cdr3_nt: TGCGCCAGCAGCTTGAGTCAAGCGGCAGATACGCAGTATTTT

j_call: TRBJ1-4
d_call: .
v_call: TRBV7-2
clone_size: .
cdr3_length: 16
cdr3_aa: CASSLVAGVTNEKLFF
cdr3_nt: TGTGCCAGCAGCTTAGTCGCGGGTGTTACTAATGAAAAACTGTTTTTT

j_call: TRBJ1-4
d_call: .
v_call: TRBV14
clone_size: .
cdr3_length: 13
cdr3_aa: CASSQSLQGKLFF
cdr3_nt: TGTGCCAGCAGCCAATCCCTACAGGGAAAACTGTTTTTT

j_call: TRBJ2-5
d_call: .
v_call: TRBV10-1
clone_size: .
cdr3_length: 14
cdr3_aa: CASSEGGPQETQYF
cdr3_nt: TGCGCCAGCAGTGAGGGGGGGCCACAAGAGACCCAGTACTTC

j_call: TRBJ1-5
d_call: .
v_call: TRBV30
clone_size: .
cdr3_length: 13
cdr3_aa: CAWSLGDQQPQHF
cdr3_nt: TGTGCCTGGAGTCTGGGGGATCAGCAGCCCCAGCATTTT

j_call: TRBJ1-1
d_call: .
v_call: TRBV5-1
clone_size: .
cdr3_length: 13
cdr3_aa: CASSLAINTEAFF
cdr3_nt: TGCGCCAGCAGCTTGGCCATTAACACTGAAGCTTTCTTT

j_call: TRBJ1-4
d_call: .
v_call: TRBV28
clone_size: .
cdr3_length: 18
cdr3_aa: CASEGPDSISLGNEKLFF
cdr3_nt: TGTGCCAGCGAGGGGCCGGACAGTATCTCTTTGGGGAATGAAAAACTGTTTTTT

j_call: TRBJ2-3
d_call: .
v_call: TRBV28
clone_size: .
cdr3_length: 15
cdr3_aa: CASSLGTYFTDTQYF
cdr3_nt: TGTGCCAGCAGCCTGGGGACTTATTTCACAGATACGCAGTATTTT

j_call: TRBJ1-1
d_call: .
v_call: TRBV7-2
clone_size: .
cdr3_length: 15
cdr3_aa: CASSKSRQTNTEAFF
cdr3_nt: TGTGCCAGCAGCAAATCAAGACAGACTAACACTGAAGCTTTCTTT

j_call: TRBJ1-1
d_call: TRBD1
v_call: TRBV4-1
clone_size: .
cdr3_length: 15
cdr3_aa: CASSHGDRDVTEAFF
cdr3_nt: TGCGCCAGCAGCCACGGGGACAGGGATGTGACTGAAGCTTTCTTT

j_call: TRBJ1-5
d_call: .
v_call: TRBV4-1
clone_size: .
cdr3_length: 15
cdr3_aa: CASSQGLDSNQPQHF
cdr3_nt: TGCGCCAGCAGCCAAGGACTTGATAGCAATCAGCCCCAGCATTTT

j_call: TRBJ2-5
d_call: .
v_call: TRBV7-3
clone_size: once
cdr3_length: 16
cdr3_aa: CASSLTGRGVSETQYF
cdr3_nt: TGTGCCAGCAGCTTAACAGGCAGGGGGGTGTCAGAGACCCAGTACTTC